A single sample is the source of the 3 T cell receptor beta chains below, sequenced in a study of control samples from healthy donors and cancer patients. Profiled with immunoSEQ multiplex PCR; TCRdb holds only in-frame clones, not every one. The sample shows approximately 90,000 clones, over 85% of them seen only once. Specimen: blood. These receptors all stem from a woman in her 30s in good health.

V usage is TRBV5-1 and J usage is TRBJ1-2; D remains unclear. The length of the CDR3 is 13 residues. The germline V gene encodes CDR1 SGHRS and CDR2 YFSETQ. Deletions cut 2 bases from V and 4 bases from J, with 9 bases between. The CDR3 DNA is TGCGCCAGCAGCTTCTCGGGCTCCTATGGCTACACCTTC. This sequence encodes CASSFSGSYGYTF.

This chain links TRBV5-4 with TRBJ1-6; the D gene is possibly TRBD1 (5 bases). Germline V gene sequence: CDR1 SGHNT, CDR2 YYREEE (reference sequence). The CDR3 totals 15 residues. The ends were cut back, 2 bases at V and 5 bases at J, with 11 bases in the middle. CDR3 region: CASSLTGPDNSPLHF. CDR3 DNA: TGTGCCAGCAGCTTAACGGGGCCGGATAATTCACCCCTCCACTTT.

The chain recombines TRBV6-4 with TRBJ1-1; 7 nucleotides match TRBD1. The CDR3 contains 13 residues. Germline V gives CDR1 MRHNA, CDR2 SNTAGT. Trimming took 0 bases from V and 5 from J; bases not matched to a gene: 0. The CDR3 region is CASSDSGQTEAFF. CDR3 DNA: TGTGCCAGCAGTGACTCGGGACAGACTGAAGCTTTCTTT.